This T cell receptor beta chain originates from a study of brain T cells in children with intractable seizures. Indicated time point: blood from clinic visit 5 months post-surgery; TSC patient then seizure free. Germline CDR1 reads SGHVS; CDR2 reads FQNEAQ. The CDR3 spans 14 residues. V was pared by 1 base and J by 5 bases, with 2 bases of the junction left unmatched. Only in-frame clones appear in the TCRdb table, and some are missing; sequencing was by immunoSEQ multiplex PCR. The sample carries about 350,000 clones, 93% recorded once. The chain carries TRBV7-8 and TRBJ2-7, with TRBD1 matching 10 bases. The origin of this receptor is a boy younger than two with tuberous sclerosis and intractable seizures. Sample: peripheral blood, taken 5 to 6 months after surgery. The CDR3 here is CASSLGQGANEQYF. The CDR3 DNA reads as TGTGCCAGCAGCTTAGGACAGGGGGCAAACGAGCAGTACTTC.